This T cell receptor (beta chain) comes out of a study of blood T cells in healthy people across ages. Primed by a sample-barcoded 5' primer and a J-beta primer mix, a second PCR proceeded for about 7 to 11 cycles. Each cDNA was tagged by a template-switch adaptor containing 12 random nucleotides. Each CDR3 protein is one row after TCRdb ran MiXCR on the 5' RACE reads. The sample includes fewer than 1,000,000 distinct CDR3 sequences, about 42% seen only once; the top ten take 15% to 20%. Regarding the study as a whole: Significant beta diversity loss was already apparent by age approximately 38, declining roughly linearly. The unknown donor CMV status may have confounded expanded clonotype changes. Both naive CD4+ cell counts and diversity were greater in long-lived donors than in aged donors.

Germline V gene sequence: CDR1 SGHRS, CDR2 YFSETQ. This CDR3 contains 14 residues. After removal of 3 bases from V and 2 bases from J, the junction contained 3 bases not matched to a gene. Details on this clonotype: What it binds is not known.

This chain joins TRBV5-1 and TRBJ2-5, with TRBD1 matching over 8 bases. The clonotype originates from an elderly man in good health. The sample taken for sequencing was blood. The CDR3 sequence: CASSWGQAQETQYF. The CDR3 coding sequence is TGCGCCAGCAGCTGGGGACAGGCTCAAGAGACCCAGTACTTC.